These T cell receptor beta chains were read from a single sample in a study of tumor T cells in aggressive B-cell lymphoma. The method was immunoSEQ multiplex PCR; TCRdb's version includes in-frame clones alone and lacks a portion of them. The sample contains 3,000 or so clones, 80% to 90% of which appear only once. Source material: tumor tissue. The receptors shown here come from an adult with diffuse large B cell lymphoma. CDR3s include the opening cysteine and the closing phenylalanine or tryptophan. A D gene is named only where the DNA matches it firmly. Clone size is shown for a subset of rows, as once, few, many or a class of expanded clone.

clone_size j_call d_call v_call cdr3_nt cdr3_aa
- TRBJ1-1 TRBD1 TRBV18 TGTGCCAGCTCCATAGAAAGAGGGGGACAGGGATATTCCGAGAACACTGAAGCTTTCTTT CASSIERGGQGYSENTEAFF
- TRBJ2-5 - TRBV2 TGTGCCAGCAGTCGGACAATTGGGACTTCTGAAGAGCAGTACTTC CASSRTIGTSEEQYF
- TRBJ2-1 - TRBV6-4 TGTGCCAGCAGTCAGACTGGTCCCGCGGTGGGCAATGAGCAGTTCTTC CASSQTGPAVGNEQFF
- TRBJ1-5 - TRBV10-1 TGCGCCAGCAGTGAGATCTCCCGGCAGGCGCAGCCCCAGCATTTT CASSEISRQAQPQHF
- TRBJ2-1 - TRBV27 TGTGCCAGCAGTTTATCGCTCCGGAGCTCCTACAATGAGCAGTTCTTC CASSLSLRSSYNEQFF
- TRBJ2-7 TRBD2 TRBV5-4 TGTGCCAGCAGCTTGCGGGGGGGACTGTTCGAGCAGTACTTC CASSLRGGLFEQYF
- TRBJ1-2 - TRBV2 TGTGCCAGCATATTACCGGTGGACTATGGCTACACCTTC CASILPVDYGYTF
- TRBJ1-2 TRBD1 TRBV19 TGTGCCAGTAGTACCAGACAGGGGGCGCGTGGCTACACCTTC CASSTRQGARGYTF
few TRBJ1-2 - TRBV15 TGTGCCACCAGCAGGACTAAAATGGTGGGTCCGATTCGCACCTTC CATSRTKMVGPIRTF
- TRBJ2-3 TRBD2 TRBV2 TGTGCCAGCAGCTGGACTAGCGGGCTGTCAGATACGCAGTATTTT CASSWTSGLSDTQYF
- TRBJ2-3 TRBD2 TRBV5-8 TGTGCCAGCAGCTTGTACTCGGGAGGGTTTACAGATACGCAGTATTTT CASSLYSGGFTDTQYF
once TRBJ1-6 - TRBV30 TGTGCCTGGAGTTATCGGCAGGTCAACTCCTATAATTCACCCCTCCACTTT CAWSYRQVNSYNSPLHF
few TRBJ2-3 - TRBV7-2 TGTGCCAGCATCCCCATTGGGGGGAGAGATACGCAGTATTTT CASIPIGGRDTQYF
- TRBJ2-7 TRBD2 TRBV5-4 TGTGCCAGCAGCCCCGGTGGGCGGGAGAGCTCCTACGAGCAGTACTTC CASSPGGRESSYEQYF
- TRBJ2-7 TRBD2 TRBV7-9 TGTGCCAGCACCCGACTAGCGGGAGTAAAGGCCTACGAGCAGTACTTC CASTRLAGVKAYEQYF
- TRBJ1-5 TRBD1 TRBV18 TGTGCCAGCTCACGTCTTCGGGACAGGGGGATGAAGGGCAATCAGCCCCAGCATTTT CASSRLRDRGMKGNQPQHF